These 13 T cell receptor beta chains came from one sample sequenced in a study of read filtering for tumor transcriptome and immune sequencing. Molecular barcoded adaptors covering alpha/delta and beta/gamma chains were used on roughly 400 ng RNA. TCRdb ran MiXCR on the reads and lists one entry per CDR3 protein. This repertoire shows around 130,000 distinct CDR3 sequences, under 15% found once; its top ten account for 8% to 9%. The specimen sequenced was a population of CD138-negative cells sorted from bone marrow. The receptor set was obtained from a donor over 35 with multiple myeloma.

About this clonotype itself: The likely explanation is a read error, given a far larger clone one base away. The chain has TRBV29-1 and TRBJ2-7, with 13 nucleotides matching TRBD2. The germline CDR1 and CDR2 sequences are SQVTM and ANQGSEA. The CDR3 is 15 residues long. The junction had 9 bases not matched to a gene; V was cut back by 3 bases and J by 7 bases. The CDR3 loop reads CSVEGTSGDYNEQYF. CDR3 sequence (DNA): TGCAGCGTTGAGGGGACTAGCGGGGACTACAATGAGCAGTACTTC.

On this clonotype itself: With a much larger clone just one base away, this may be a read error. The rearrangement joins TRBV5-1 to TRBJ2-1; 8 bases are shared with TRBD2. The tail of the sequence fits TRBJ2-7 better, so the J call may be wrong. Germline V CDR1 and CDR2: SGHRS, YFSETQ. The CDR3 loop spans 15 amino acids. CDR3 sequence (DNA): TGCGCCAGCAGCTTGGGGACTAGCCCATACAATGAGCAGTACTTC. Translated: CASSLGTSPYNEQYF.

Ten or more counts support this clonotype. V usage is TRBV14 and J usage is TRBJ2-1; TRBD2 aligns across 13 bases. Germline values: CDR1 SGHDN, CDR2 FVKESK. J was trimmed by 3 bases and V by 1 base; bases with no gene match: 9. This CDR3 is 19 amino acids long. This CDR3 is CASSQGTSGSSMRYNEQFF. The CDR3, as DNA: TGTGCCAGCAGCCAAGGGACTAGCGGGAGTAGTATGCGCTACAATGAGCAGTTCTTC.

Many counts were recorded for this clonotype. The chain has TRBV3-1 and TRBJ1-2; possibly TRBD1 for D (5 bases). The CDR3 is 15 residues long. V shed 0 bases and J shed 5 bases, with 13 bases lying between them. Per germline, CDR1 LGHDT and CDR2 YNNKEL (reference sequence). The CDR3 here is CASSQDLGTAYGYTF. In nucleotides, the CDR3 is TGTGCCAGCAGCCAAGATCTTGGGACCGCATATGGCTACACCTTC.

Ten or more counts support this clonotype. This rearrangement joins TRBV7-2 to TRBJ2-1, with 7 bases lining up with TRBD2. V shed 0 bases, J shed 12 bases, and the junction held 11 bases outside the gene matches. This CDR3 contains 15 residues. CDR1 and CDR2 from the germline V gene are SGHTA and FQGNSA. The CDR3 spells CASSLASQRGYGQFF. Here the CDR3 DNA reads TGTGCCAGCAGCTTAGCCAGCCAGCGGGGATATGGGCAGTTCTTC.

Ten or more counts support this clonotype. V usage is TRBV12-3 or TRBV12-4 and J usage is TRBJ2-1; D gene uncertain. V lost 11 bases and J lost 1, with 12 bases in between. This CDR3 has 13 amino acids. As DNA, the CDR3 is TGTGCCTCCCGAAGGATATCCTACAATGAGCAGTTCTTC. Its translation is CASRRISYNEQFF.

This clonotype was counted many times. The V and J genes are TRBV6-5 and TRBJ2-6; 11 bases match TRBD2. The CDR3 is 19 amino acids. Trimming at V came to 8 bases and at J to 3 bases, leaving 15 bases not matched to a gene. Germline CDR1 MNHEY, CDR2 SVGAGI. The CDR3 is CASGEGRALAGVGANVLTF. CDR3 coding DNA: TGTGCCAGCGGGGAAGGCAGGGCACTAGCGGGAGTTGGGGCCAACGTCCTGACTTTC.

In this sample, this clonotype turned up many times. The V and J genes are TRBV14 and TRBJ1-5; D not certain. The CDR3 is 14 residues long. Germline CDR1 reads SGHDN; CDR2 reads FVKESK. Between the trimmed V and J ends, which lost 4 bases and 0 bases, there was a span of 7 bases. This chain's CDR3 is CASSPGGSNQPQHF. CDR3 DNA: TGTGCCAGCAGCCCCGGAGGTAGCAATCAGCCCCAGCATTTT.

Turning to this clonotype: Just one base apart from a much larger clone, this may be a read error. J is TRBJ2-3 and V is TRBV7-2; no firm D call. There are 15 residues in the CDR3. V lost 0 bases and J lost 4, with 11 bases in between. The germline CDR1 and CDR2 sequences are SGHTA and FQGNSA. In DNA, the CDR3 is TGTGCCAGCAGCTTAGCGCTCGGTTTCGCAGATACGCAGTATTTT. It codes for CASSLALGFADTQYF.

This clonotype was picked up many times. This chain joins TRBV12-3 or TRBV12-4 and TRBJ2-7; D is ambiguous. With 2 bases removed from V and 1 base from J, the gap between germline ends came to 12 bases. The CDR3 totals 15 residues. The CDR3 loop is CASSLKAGPSYEQYF. CDR3 sequence (DNA): TGTGCCAGCAGTTTAAAGGCAGGCCCTTCCTACGAGCAGTACTTC.

The chain has TRBV7-9 and TRBJ1-2; D remains ambiguous. Germline CDR1 and CDR2: SEHNR and FQNEAQ (reference sequence). The CDR3 is 12 residues long. Trimming left V 2 bases short and J 6 bases short, with 7 bases between. Here the CDR3 DNA reads TGTGCCAGCAGCTTATCTGGTCATGGCTACACCTTC. This sequence encodes CASSLSGHGYTF. The full variable domain, with the rest looked up from reference TRBV7-9 and TRBJ1-2, is DTGVSQNPRHKITKRGQNVTFRCDPISEHNRLYWYRQTLGQGPEFLTYFQNEAQLEKSRLLSDRFSAERPKGSFSTLEIQRTEQGDSAMYLCASSLSGHGYTFGSGTRLTVV.

This clonotype was seen at least ten times. The gene calls are TRBV28 and TRBJ2-5; perhaps D is TRBD1 or TRBD2 (7 bases each). V lost 3 bases to trimming and J lost 9 bases, with 20 bases between them. Germline CDR1 MDHEN, CDR2 SYDVKM. The length of the CDR3 is 15 residues. The CDR3 region has the DNA TGTGCCAGCAGTTTGCCTGGGACAGCCAGCGGGGCCCAGTACTTC. This sequence encodes CASSLPGTASGAQYF.

In this sample, this clonotype turned up many times. CDR3 nucleotide sequence: TGTGCCAGCTCACCGAGCCTCGAGGCCTACGAGCAGTACTTC. This translates into CASSPSLEAYEQYF. V gene TRBV18 combines with J gene TRBJ2-7; D unresolved. Looked up from germline, CDR1 is KGHSH and CDR2 is LQKENI. The V and J ends lost 3 bases and 2 bases respectively, with 11 bases between them. CDR3 length: 14 residues. Based on the CDR3 plus reference TRBV18 and TRBJ2-7, the full variable domain is NAGVMQNPRHLVRRRGQEARLRCSPMKGHSHVYWYRQLPEEGLKFMVYLQKENIIDESGMPKERFSAEFPKEGPSILRIQQVVRGDSAAYFCASSPSLEAYEQYFGPGTRLTVT.